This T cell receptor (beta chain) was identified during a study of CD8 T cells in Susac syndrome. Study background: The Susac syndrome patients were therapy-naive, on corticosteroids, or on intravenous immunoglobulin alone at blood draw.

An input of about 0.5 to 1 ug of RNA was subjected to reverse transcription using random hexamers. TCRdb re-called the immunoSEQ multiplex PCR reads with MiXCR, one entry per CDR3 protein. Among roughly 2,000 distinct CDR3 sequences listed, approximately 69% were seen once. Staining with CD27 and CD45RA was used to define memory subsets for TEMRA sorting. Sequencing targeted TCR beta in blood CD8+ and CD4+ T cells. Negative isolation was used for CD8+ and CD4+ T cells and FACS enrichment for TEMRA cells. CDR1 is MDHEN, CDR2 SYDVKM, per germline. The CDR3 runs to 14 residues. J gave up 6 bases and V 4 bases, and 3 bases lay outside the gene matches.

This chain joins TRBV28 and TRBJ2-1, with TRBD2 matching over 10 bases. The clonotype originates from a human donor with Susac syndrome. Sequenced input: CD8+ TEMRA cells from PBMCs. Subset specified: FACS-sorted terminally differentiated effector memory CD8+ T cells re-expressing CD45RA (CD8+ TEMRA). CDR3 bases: TGTGCCAGCAGTTGGACTAGCGGTGTCAATGAGCAGTTCTTC. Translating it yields CASSWTSGVNEQFF.